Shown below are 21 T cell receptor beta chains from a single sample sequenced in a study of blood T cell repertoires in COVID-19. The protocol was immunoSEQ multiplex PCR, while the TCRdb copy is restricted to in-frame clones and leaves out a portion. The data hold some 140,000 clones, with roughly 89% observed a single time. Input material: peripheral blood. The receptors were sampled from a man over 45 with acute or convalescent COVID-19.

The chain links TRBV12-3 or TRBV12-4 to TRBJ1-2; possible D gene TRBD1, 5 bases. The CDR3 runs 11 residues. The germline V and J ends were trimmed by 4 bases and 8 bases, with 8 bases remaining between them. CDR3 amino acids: CASSWGRGYTF. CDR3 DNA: TGTGCCAGCAGTTGGGGCCGGGGCTACACCTTC.

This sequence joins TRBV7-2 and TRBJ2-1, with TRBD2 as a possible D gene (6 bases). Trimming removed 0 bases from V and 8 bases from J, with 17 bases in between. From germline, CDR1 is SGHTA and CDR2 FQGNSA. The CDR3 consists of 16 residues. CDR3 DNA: TGTGCCAGCAGCTTAGCTTTGCGGGGCGCTCCCCATGAGCAGTTCTTC. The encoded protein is CASSLALRGAPHEQFF. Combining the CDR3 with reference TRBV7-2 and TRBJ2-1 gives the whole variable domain GAGVSQSPSNKVTEKGKDVELRCDPISGHTALYWYRQSLGQGLEFLIYFQGNSAPDKSGLPSDRFSAERTGGSVSTLTIQRTQQEDSAVYLCASSLALRGAPHEQFFGPGTRLTVL.

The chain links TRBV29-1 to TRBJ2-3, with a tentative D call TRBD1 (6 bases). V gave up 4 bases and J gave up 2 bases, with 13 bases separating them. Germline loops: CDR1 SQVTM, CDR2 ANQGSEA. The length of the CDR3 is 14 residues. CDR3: CSVGGRLPTDTQYF. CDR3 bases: TGCAGCGTTGGGGGGCGACTCCCCACAGATACGCAGTATTTT.

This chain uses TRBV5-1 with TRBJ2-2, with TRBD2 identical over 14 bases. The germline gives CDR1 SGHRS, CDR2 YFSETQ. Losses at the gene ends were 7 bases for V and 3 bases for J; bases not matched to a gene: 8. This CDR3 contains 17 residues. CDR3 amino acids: CASGIGTSGRDTGELFF. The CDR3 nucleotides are TGCGCCAGCGGAATCGGGACTAGCGGGAGAGACACCGGGGAGCTGTTTTTT.

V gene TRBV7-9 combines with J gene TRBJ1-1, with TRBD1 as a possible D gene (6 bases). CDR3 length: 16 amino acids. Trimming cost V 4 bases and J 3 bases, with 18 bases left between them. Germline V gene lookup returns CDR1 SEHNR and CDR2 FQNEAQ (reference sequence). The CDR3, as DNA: TGTGCCAGCAGCTACTACGCGACAGGAAGGCACACTGAAGCTTTCTTT. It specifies CASSYYATGRHTEAFF.

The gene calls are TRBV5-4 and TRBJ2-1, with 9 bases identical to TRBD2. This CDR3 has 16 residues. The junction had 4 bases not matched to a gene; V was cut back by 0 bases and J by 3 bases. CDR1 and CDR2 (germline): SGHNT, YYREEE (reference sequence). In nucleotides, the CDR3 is TGTGCCAGCAGCTTGGGGGAGCGGGAGGTCTACAATGAGCAGTTCTTC. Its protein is CASSLGEREVYNEQFF.

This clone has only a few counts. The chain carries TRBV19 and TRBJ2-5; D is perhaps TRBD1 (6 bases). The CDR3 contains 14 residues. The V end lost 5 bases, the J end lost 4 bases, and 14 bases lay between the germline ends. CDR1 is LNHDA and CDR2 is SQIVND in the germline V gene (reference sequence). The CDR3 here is CASSSQGGSETQYF. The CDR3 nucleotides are TGTGCCAGTAGTTCACAGGGCGGTTCAGAGACCCAGTACTTC.

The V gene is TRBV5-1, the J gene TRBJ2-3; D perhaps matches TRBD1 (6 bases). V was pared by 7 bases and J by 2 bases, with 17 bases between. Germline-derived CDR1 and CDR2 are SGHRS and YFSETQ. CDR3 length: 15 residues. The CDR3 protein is CASLLQGSPTDTQYF. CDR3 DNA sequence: TGCGCCAGCCTTCTACAGGGATCCCCCACAGATACGCAGTATTTT.

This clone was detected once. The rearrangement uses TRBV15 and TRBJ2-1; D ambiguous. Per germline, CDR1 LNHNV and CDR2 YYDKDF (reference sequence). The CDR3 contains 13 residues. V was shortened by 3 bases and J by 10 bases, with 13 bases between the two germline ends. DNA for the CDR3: TGTGCCACCAGCAGGGGTGACTCGAGGGAGCAGTTCTTC. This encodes CATSRGDSREQFF.

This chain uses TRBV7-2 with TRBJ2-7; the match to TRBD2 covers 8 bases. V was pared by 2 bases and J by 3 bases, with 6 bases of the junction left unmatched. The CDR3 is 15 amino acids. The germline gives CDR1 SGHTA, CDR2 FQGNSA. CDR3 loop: CASSLKPGGFYEQYF. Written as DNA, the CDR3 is TGTGCCAGCAGCTTAAAGCCGGGGGGGTTCTACGAGCAGTACTTC.

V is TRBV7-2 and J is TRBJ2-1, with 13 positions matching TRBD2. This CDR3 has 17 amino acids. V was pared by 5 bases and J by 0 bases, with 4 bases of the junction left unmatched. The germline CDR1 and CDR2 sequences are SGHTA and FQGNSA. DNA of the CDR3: TGTGCCAGCAGCGGACGGACTAGCGGGAGCTCCTACAATGAGCAGTTCTTC. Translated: CASSGRTSGSSYNEQFF.

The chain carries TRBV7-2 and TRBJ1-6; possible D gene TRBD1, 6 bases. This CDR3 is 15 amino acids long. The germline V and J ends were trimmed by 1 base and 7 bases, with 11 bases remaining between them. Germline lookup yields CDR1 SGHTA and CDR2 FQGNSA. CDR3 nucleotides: TGTGCCAGCAGCTTAGGGGGGACATGGAATTCACCCCTCCACTTT. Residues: CASSLGGTWNSPLHF.

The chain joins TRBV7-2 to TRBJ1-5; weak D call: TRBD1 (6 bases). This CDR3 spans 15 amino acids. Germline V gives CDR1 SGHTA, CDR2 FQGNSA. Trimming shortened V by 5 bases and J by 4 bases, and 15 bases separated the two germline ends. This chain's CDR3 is CASSPYPGENQPQHF. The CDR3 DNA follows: TGTGCCAGCAGCCCATATCCAGGGGAAAATCAGCCCCAGCATTTT.

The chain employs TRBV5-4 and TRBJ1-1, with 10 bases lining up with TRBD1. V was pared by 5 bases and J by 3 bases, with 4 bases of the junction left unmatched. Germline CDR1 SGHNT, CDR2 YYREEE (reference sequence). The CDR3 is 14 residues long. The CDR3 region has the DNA TGTGCCAGCAGGGGCGGACAGGGGGACACTGAAGCTTTCTTT. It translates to CASRGGQGDTEAFF. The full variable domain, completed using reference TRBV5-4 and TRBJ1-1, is ETGVTQSPTHLIKTRGQQVTLRCSSQSGHNTVSWYQQALGQGPQFIFQYYREEENGRGNFPPRFSGLQFPNYSSELNVNALELDDSALYLCASRGGQGDTEAFFGQGTRLTVV.

CDR3 in DNA: TGTGCCAGCAGTGGGCTTAAGAACTACGAGCAGTACTTC. This translates into CASSGLKNYEQYF. The chain couples TRBV27 to TRBJ2-7; D gene unclear. The germline V gene has CDR1 MNHEY and CDR2 SMNVEV (reference sequence). This CDR3 is built from 13 residues. V lost 5 bases and J 3 bases, leaving 11 bases between the germline ends.

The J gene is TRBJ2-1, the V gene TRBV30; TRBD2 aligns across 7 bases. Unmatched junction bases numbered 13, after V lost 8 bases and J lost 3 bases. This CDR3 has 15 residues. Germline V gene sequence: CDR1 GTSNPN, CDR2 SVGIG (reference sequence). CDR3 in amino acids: CAALGFLADYNEQFF. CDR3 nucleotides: TGTGCCGCCCTAGGATTCCTAGCGGACTACAATGAGCAGTTCTTC.

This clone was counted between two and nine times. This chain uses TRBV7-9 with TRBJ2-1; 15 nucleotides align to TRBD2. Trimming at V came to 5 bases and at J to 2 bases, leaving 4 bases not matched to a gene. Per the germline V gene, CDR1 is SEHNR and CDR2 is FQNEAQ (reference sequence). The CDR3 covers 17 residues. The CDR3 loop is CASSPGTSGRPYNEQFF. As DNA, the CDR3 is TGTGCCAGCAGCCCCGGGACTAGCGGGAGGCCCTACAATGAGCAGTTCTTC.

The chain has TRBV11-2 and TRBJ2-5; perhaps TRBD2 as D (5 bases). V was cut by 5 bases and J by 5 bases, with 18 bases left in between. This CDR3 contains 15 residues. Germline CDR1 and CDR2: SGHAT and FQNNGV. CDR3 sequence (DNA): TGTGCCAGCAGCGCACTTGCGGGCTTGCGGGAGACCCAGTACTTC. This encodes CASSALAGLRETQYF.

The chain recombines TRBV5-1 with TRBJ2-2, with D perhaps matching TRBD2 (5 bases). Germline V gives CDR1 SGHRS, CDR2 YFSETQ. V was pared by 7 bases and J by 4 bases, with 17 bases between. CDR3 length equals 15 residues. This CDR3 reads CASAGVGRSTGELFF. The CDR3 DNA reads TGCGCCAGCGCCGGGGTCGGCCGGAGCACCGGGGAGCTGTTTTTT.

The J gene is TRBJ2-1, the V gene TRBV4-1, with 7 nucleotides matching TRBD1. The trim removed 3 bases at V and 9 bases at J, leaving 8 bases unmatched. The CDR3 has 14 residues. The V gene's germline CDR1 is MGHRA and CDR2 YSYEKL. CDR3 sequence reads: CASSHPGQVGEQFF. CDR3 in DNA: TGCGCCAGCAGCCATCCCGGACAGGTGGGTGAGCAGTTCTTC.

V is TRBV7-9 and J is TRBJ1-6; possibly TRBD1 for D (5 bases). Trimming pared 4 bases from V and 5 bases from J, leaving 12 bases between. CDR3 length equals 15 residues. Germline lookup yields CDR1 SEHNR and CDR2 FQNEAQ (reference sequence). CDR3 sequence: CASSSPGLNNSPLHF. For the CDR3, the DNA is TGTGCCAGCAGCTCCCCGGGACTAAATAATTCACCCCTCCACTTT.